One T cell receptor beta chain is described in this entry. From germline, CDR1 is MNHNY and CDR2 SVGAGI (reference sequence). The V gene end was trimmed by 10 bases and the J gene end by 6 bases; junction bases not matched to a gene: 13. The CDR3 has 15 residues. The entry originates in a study of blood T cells in healthy people across ages. Primed by a sample-barcoded 5' primer and a J-beta primer mix, a second PCR proceeded for roughly 6 to 12 cycles. MiXCR was run by TCRdb on the 5' RACE reads, yielding one entry per CDR3 protein. Here the sample spans under 2,000,000 distinct CDR3 sequences, around half being singletons.

The gene calls are TRBV6-6 and TRBJ2-7; TRBD1 agrees at 12 bases. The sample consisted of blood. This clonotype was obtained from a woman aged 40-49 years in good health. CDR3 sequence reads: CATRGWGQGASEQYF. CDR3 sequence (DNA): TGTGCCACGCGAGGGTGGGGACAGGGGGCATCCGAGCAGTACTTC.